This T cell receptor (beta chain) was recovered during a study of graft-versus-host responses after intestinal transplantation. At the level of the study: Uniformly, recipients were administered anti-thymocyte globulin induction with subsequent tacrolimus and steroids for three to four years.

Note on this clone: Its antigen is not identified.

Overall study results and limits: Allograft graft-versus-host to host-versus-graft clonal ratios ran high in patients with graft-donor T cell macrochimerism. Maximum circulating GvH clone levels tracked with early post-transplant HvG decreases.

Repertoires were generated with immunoSEQ multiplex PCR, while TCRdb's copy carries only in-frame clones and drops some. The sample contains about 78,000 clones, almost 90% of which appear only once. CDR1 is LGHNA, CDR2 YNFKEQ, per germline. V was pared by 8 bases and J by 0 bases, with 13 bases of the junction left unmatched. There are 18 residues in the CDR3. The origin of this receptor is a human donor who was the organ donor for an intestinal transplant. The sample was unstimulated CD8+ T cells sorted from spleen or lymph node cells, taken before transplant. The rearrangement links TRBV4-2 to TRBJ2-3; 11 positions match TRBD2. The CDR3 sequence: CASLKSTSGVPSTDTQYF. The CDR3, as DNA: TGTGCCAGCCTCAAGTCGACTAGCGGGGTTCCTAGCACAGATACGCAGTATTTT.